The 12 T cell receptor beta chains in this list originate from one sample, sequenced in a study of blood T cell repertoires in COVID-19. Profiling relied on immunoSEQ multiplex PCR, and the TCRdb table lists in-frame clones only, not all of them. Of roughly 290,000 clones listed, over 75% are singletons. Input material: peripheral blood. The receptors were gathered from a woman aged 45-60 years who had recovered from COVID-19.

The table lists this clone with a few counts. This sequence joins TRBV6-6 and TRBJ1-1, with D tentatively TRBD1 (5 bases). V shed 2 bases and J shed 2 bases, with 9 bases lying between them. There are 14 residues in the CDR3. Germline loops: CDR1 MNHNY, CDR2 SVGAGI (reference sequence). The CDR3 protein is CASSYNQGNTEAFF. As DNA, the CDR3 is TGTGCCAGCAGTTACAATCAGGGTAACACTGAAGCTTTCTTT.

The V call is TRBV7-2, the J call TRBJ2-4; TRBD2 agrees at 12 bases. V shed 5 bases and J 0 bases; nucleotides not matched to a gene: 5. The CDR3 covers 17 residues. Looked up from germline, CDR1 is SGHTA and CDR2 is FQGNSA. CDR3 residues: CASSPRTSGTAKNIQYF. In nucleotides, the CDR3 is TGTGCCAGCAGCCCGCGGACTAGCGGGACAGCCAAAAACATTCAGTACTTC. The whole variable domain, remainder taken from reference TRBV7-2 and TRBJ2-4, is GAGVSQSPSNKVTEKGKDVELRCDPISGHTALYWYRQSLGQGLEFLIYFQGNSAPDKSGLPSDRFSAERTGGSVSTLTIQRTQQEDSAVYLCASSPRTSGTAKNIQYFGAGTRLSVL.

This chain joins TRBV27 and TRBJ1-2, with D possibly being TRBD1 (5 bases). The germline CDR1 and CDR2 sequences are MNHEY and SMNVEV (reference sequence). V was clipped by 2 bases and J by 2 bases, with 6 bases between them. CDR3 length: 13 amino acids. The CDR3 loop reads CASSLNRNYGYTF. The CDR3 DNA reads as TGTGCCAGCAGTTTAAACAGGAACTATGGCTACACCTTC.

The chain links TRBV19 to TRBJ2-2; 9 positions match TRBD2. The germline V gene has CDR1 LNHDA and CDR2 SQIVND (reference sequence). V was pared by 3 bases and J by 5 bases, with 7 bases of the junction left unmatched. The CDR3 length is 16 residues. For the CDR3, the DNA is TGTGCCAGTAGTATCCAAGCGGGAGGATTAACCGGGGAGCTGTTTTTT. Protein sequence: CASSIQAGGLTGELFF.

The genes are TRBV9 and TRBJ2-1, with TRBD2 matching 10 bases. This CDR3 has 14 residues. The trim removed 7 bases at V and 4 bases at J, leaving 5 bases unmatched. Germline CDR1 and CDR2: SGDLS and YYNGEE. The CDR3 DNA reads as TGTGCCAGCCAGAGGACTAGCGGATACAATGAGCAGTTCTTC. This encodes CASQRTSGYNEQFF. The full variable domain, its missing parts supplied by reference TRBV9 and TRBJ2-1, is DSGVTQTPKHLITATGQRVTLRCSPRSGDLSVYWYQQSLDQGLQFLIQYYNGEERAKGNILERFSAQQFPDLHSELNLSSLELGDSALYFCASQRTSGYNEQFFGPGTRLTVL.

This chain connects TRBV13 to TRBJ1-1, with no clear D. Trimming left V 3 bases short and J 9 bases short, with 8 bases between. Germline CDR1 is PRHDT and CDR2 is FYEKMQ (reference sequence). The CDR3 has 11 residues. CDR3 bases: TGTGCCAGCAGCTTTCCACTGCAAGCTTTCTTT. It is translated as CASSFPLQAFF.

The chain has TRBV27 and TRBJ2-1; TRBD2 matches at 11 bases. Germline assignment: CDR1 MNHEY and CDR2 SMNVEV (reference sequence). The CDR3 runs 17 residues. V gave up 4 bases and J gave up 5 bases; unmatched junction bases: 10. The CDR3 region has the DNA TGTGCCAGCAGTTCTAGCGGGAGGCGTAGAAAGAACAATGAGCAGTTCTTC. Its translation: CASSSSGRRRKNNEQFF.

CDR3 bases: TGTGCCAGCAGCAACCCGGGACTAGGGGCCAATGAGCAGTTCTTC. It codes for CASSNPGLGANEQFF. The chain employs TRBV5-5 and TRBJ2-1; 8 bases are shared with TRBD2. The V gene's germline CDR1 is SGHKS and CDR2 YYEKEE (reference sequence). Trimming removed 4 bases from V and 6 bases from J; junction bases left unmatched: 9. This CDR3 region has 15 residues.

This chain joins TRBV4-3 and TRBJ2-3, with 11 bases fitting TRBD1. Per germline, CDR1 LGHNA and CDR2 YSLEER. The J segment lost 3 bases and the V segment lost 0 bases, leaving 11 bases of the junction unmatched. This CDR3 is 19 amino acids long. For the CDR3, the DNA is TGCGCCAGCAGCCAAGATCTTTGGGTCGGGACAGGGGGAACAGATACGCAGTATTTT. The encoded protein is CASSQDLWVGTGGTDTQYF.

This clone was recorded a few times. This chain links TRBV2 with TRBJ1-1, with unresolved D. Per the germline V gene, CDR1 is SNHLY and CDR2 is FYNNEI. The CDR3 runs 13 residues. The V gene lost 6 bases and the J gene lost 1 base, with 9 bases spanning the gap. DNA of the CDR3: TGTGCCAGCAGCGGTGATTCGAACACTGAAGCTTTCTTT. This codes for CASSGDSNTEAFF.

The CDR3 protein is CASSLKTDSVYGYTF. The CDR3 nucleotides are TGTGCCAGCAGCCTCAAGACCGACAGCGTCTATGGCTACACCTTC. This sequence joins TRBV27 and TRBJ1-2; D might be TRBD1 (5 bases). Trimming left V 6 bases short and J 4 bases short, with 18 bases between. Germline values: CDR1 MNHEY, CDR2 SMNVEV (reference sequence). This CDR3 has 15 amino acids.

This clone was observed once. This sequence joins TRBV28 and TRBJ2-5, with D possibly matching TRBD1 (6 bases). Trimming took 4 bases from V and 0 from J, leaving 12 bases between them. The CDR3 has 15 residues. Germline-derived CDR1 and CDR2 are MDHEN and SYDVKM. The CDR3 coding sequence is TGTGCCAGCAGTTCCGGGACATCGTACCAAGAGACCCAGTACTTC. Translated, it gives CASSSGTSYQETQYF. Drawing the rest from reference TRBV28 and TRBJ2-5, the complete variable domain is DVKVTQSSRYLVKRTGEKVFLECVQDMDHENMFWYRQDPGLGLRLIYFSYDVKMKEKGDIPEGYSVSREKKERFSLILESASTNQTSMYLCASSSGTSYQETQYFGPGTRLLVL.